The clone carrying this T cell receptor (beta chain) was seen a few times. The entry originates in a study of type 1 and type 2 diabetes patients. Looked up from germline, CDR1 is SNHLY and CDR2 is FYNNEI. There are 11 residues in the CDR3. V was pared by 8 bases and J by 3 bases, with 7 bases between. Genomic DNA was the PCR template. A primer set of 30 forward and 13 reverse primers amplified the CDR3. One entry per CDR3 protein results from TCRdb running MiXCR on the multiplex PCR reads. Of approximately 260,000 distinct CDR3 sequences listed, approximately 50% are singletons. The chain couples TRBV2 to TRBJ2-5; D may be TRBD2 (5 bases). The receptor was isolated from a young man with type 2 diabetes. The sequenced material came from peripheral blood mononuclear cells (PBMCs). The CDR3 here is CASREEETQYF. The CDR3 DNA reads as TGTGCCAGCCGGGAAGAAGAGACCCAGTACTTC.